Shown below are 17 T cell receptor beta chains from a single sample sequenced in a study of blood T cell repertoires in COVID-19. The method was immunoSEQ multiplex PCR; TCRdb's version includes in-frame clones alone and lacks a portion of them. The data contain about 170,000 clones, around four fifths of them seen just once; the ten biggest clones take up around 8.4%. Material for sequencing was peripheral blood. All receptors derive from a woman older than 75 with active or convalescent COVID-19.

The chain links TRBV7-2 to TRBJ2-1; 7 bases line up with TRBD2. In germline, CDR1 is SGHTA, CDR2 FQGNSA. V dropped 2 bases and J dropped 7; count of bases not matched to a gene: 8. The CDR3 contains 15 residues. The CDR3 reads CASSLSSSGPNEQFF. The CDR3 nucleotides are TGTGCCAGCAGCTTATCGTCTAGCGGACCGAATGAGCAGTTCTTC.

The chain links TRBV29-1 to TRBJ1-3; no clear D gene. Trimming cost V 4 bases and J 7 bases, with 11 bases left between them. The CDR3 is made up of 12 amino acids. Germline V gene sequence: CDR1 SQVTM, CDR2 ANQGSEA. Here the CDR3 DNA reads TGCAGCGTTGCCGCCGGTGAGAACACCATATATTTT. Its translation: CSVAAGENTIYF.

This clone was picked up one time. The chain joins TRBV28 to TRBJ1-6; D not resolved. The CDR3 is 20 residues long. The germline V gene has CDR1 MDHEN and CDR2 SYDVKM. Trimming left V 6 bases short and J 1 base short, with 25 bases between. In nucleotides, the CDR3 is TGTGCCAGCAGCGCAACCACGTCGGGCCTCAGCGGATCCTATAATTCACCCCTCCACTTT. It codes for CASSATTSGLSGSYNSPLHF. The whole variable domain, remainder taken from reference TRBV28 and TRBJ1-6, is DVKVTQSSRYLVKRTGEKVFLECVQDMDHENMFWYRQDPGLGLRLIYFSYDVKMKEKGDIPEGYSVSREKKERFSLILESASTNQTSMYLCASSATTSGLSGSYNSPLHFGNGTRLTVT.

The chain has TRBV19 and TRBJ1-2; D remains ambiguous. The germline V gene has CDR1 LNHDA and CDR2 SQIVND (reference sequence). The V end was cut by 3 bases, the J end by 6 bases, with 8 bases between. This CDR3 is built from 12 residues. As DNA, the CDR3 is TGTGCCAGTAGTATGGCGGGAAATGGCTACACCTTC. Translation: CASSMAGNGYTF. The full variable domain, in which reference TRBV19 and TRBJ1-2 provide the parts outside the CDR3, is DGGITQSPKYLFRKEGQNVTLSCEQNLNHDAMYWYRQDPGQGLRLIYYSQIVNDFQKGDIAEGYSVSREKKESFPLTVTSAQKNPTAFYLCASSMAGNGYTFGSGTRLTVV.

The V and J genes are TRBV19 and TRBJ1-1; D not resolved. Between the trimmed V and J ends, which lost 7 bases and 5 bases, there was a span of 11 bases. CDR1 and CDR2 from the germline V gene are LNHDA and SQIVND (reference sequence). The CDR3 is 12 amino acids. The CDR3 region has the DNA TGTGCCAGTATGGAGGGAAGGACTGAAGCTTTCTTT. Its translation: CASMEGRTEAFF.

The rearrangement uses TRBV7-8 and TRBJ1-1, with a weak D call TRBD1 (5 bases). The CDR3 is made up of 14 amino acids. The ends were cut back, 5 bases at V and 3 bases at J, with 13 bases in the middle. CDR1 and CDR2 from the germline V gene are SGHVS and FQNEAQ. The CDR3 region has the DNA TGTGCCAGCAGCCCCCCGGGGGGGTACACTGAAGCTTTCTTT. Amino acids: CASSPPGGYTEAFF.

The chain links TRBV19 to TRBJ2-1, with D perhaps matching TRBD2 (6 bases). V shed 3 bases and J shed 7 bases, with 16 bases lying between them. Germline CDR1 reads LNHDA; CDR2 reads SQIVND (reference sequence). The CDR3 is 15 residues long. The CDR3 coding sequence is TGTGCCAGTAGTATGGGCCAGGTGCGGGGTAATGAGCAGTTCTTC. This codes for CASSMGQVRGNEQFF. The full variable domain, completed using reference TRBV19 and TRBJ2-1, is DGGITQSPKYLFRKEGQNVTLSCEQNLNHDAMYWYRQDPGQGLRLIYYSQIVNDFQKGDIAEGYSVSREKKESFPLTVTSAQKNPTAFYLCASSMGQVRGNEQFFGPGTRLTVL.

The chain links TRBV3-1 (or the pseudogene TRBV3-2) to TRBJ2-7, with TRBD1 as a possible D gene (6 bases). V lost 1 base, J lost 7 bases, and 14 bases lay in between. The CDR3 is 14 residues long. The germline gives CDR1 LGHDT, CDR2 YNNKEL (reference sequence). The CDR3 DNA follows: TGTGCCAGCAGCCAAGTTAGGGGGAAGGGGGAGCAGTACTTC. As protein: CASSQVRGKGEQYF.

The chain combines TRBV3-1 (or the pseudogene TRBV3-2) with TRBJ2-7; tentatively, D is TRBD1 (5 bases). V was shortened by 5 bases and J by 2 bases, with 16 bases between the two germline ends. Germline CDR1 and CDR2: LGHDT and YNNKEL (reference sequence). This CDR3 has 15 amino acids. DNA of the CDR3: TGTGCCAGCAGCAATCGGACAATGGGCCCCTACGAGCAGTACTTC. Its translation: CASSNRTMGPYEQYF.

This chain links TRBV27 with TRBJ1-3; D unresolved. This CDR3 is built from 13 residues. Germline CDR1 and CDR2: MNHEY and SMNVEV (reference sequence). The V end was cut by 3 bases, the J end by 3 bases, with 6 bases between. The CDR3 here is CASSLSYGNTIYF. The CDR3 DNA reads TGTGCCAGCAGTTTGTCTTATGGAAACACCATATATTTT.

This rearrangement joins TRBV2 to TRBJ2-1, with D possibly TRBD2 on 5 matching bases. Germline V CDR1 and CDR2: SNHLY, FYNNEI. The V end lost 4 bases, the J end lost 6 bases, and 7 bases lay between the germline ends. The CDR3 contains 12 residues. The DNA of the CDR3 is TGTGCCAGCAGTGGGACTTCCAATGAGCAGTTCTTC. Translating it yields CASSGTSNEQFF. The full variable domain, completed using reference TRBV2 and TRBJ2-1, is EPEVTQTPSHQVTQMGQEVILRCVPISNHLYFYWYRQILGQKVEFLVSFYNNEISEKSEIFDDQFSVERPDGSNFTLKIRSTKLEDSAMYFCASSGTSNEQFFGPGTRLTVL.

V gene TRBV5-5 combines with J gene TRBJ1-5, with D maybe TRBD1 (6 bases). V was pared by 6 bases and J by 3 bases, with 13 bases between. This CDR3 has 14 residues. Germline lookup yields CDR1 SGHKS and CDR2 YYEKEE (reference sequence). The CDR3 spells CASTRTGTNQPQHF. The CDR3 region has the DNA TGTGCCAGCACCAGAACAGGGACCAATCAGCCCCAGCATTTT.

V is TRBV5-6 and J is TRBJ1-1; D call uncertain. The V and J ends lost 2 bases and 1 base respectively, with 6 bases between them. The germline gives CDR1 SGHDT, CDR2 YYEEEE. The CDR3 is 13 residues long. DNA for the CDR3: TGTGCCAGCAGCTTTTTACAGAACACTGAAGCTTTCTTT. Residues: CASSFLQNTEAFF.

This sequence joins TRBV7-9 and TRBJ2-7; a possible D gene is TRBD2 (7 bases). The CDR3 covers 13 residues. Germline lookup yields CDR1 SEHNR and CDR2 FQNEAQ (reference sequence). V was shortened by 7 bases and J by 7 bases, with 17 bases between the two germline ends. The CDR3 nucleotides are TGTGCCAGCACCCCCCGGGGGGCGAGTGAGCAGTACTTC. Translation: CASTPRGASEQYF.

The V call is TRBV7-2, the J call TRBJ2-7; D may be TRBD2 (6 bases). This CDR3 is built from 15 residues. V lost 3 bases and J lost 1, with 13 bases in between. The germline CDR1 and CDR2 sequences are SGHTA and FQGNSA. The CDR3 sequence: CASSLRRGLSYEQYF. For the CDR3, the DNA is TGTGCCAGCAGCTTGCGGCGGGGACTTTCCTACGAGCAGTACTTC.

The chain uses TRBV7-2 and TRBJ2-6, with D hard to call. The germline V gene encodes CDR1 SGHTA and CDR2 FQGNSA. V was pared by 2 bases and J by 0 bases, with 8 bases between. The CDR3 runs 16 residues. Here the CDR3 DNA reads TGTGCCAGCAGCTTAACGCCTAGCTCTGGGGCCAACGTCCTGACTTTC. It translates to CASSLTPSSGANVLTF. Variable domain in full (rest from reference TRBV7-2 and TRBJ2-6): GAGVSQSPSNKVTEKGKDVELRCDPISGHTALYWYRQSLGQGLEFLIYFQGNSAPDKSGLPSDRFSAERTGGSVSTLTIQRTQQEDSAVYLCASSLTPSSGANVLTFGAGSRLTVL.

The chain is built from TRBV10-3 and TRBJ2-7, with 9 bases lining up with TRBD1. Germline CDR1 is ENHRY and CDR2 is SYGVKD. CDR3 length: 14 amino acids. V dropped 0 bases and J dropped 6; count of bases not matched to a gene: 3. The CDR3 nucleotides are TGTGCCATCAGTGAGTCTGACAGGGGGTTCGAGCAGTACTTC. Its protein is CAISESDRGFEQYF.